The clone carrying this T cell receptor beta chain was recorded a few times. What it binds is unknown. Unique molecular identifiers were in the cDNA, with template-switch universal primer binding. Each CDR3 protein gets one entry after TCRdb re-called the 5' RACE reads with MiXCR. The table lists about 720,000 distinct CDR3 sequences, about 18% of them singletons, with about an eighth in the top ten. These data are taken from a study of identical twins. Study-wide findings and caveats: Beta out-of-frame sequences showed weaker excess sharing between twins.

The sample was also reused in another study, on T cells expressing NK-cell markers. That study reports: Underlying the TCR beta repertoires were sorted CD3+CD56+NKG2C+, CD3+CD56+NKG2C- and CD3+CD56-NKG2C+ T cells. In a handful of donors, these clonotypes also led the CD3+CD56-NKG2C+ fraction.

The receptor was isolated from a woman aged 18-29 years in good health. Material for sequencing was PBMCs.

The CDR3 DNA sequence: TGTGCCAGCAGTTTAGGGGACCGGCAGTTCTTC. Amino acid sequence: CASSLGDRQFF. The J gene is TRBJ2-1, the V gene TRBV12-3 or TRBV12-4; D possibly matches TRBD1 or TRBD2 (5 bases each). This CDR3 has 11 amino acids. V lost 1 base to trimming and J lost 12 bases, with 7 bases between them.